This TCR beta chain was profiled in a study of post-analysis software for immune sequencing data. Study-wide context: Both relapsing-remitting and secondary progressive multiple sclerosis featured among the disease courses, as did progressive-relapsing multiple sclerosis.

Study-wide findings and caveats: Relative to controls, patients with multiple sclerosis showed significantly lower normalized Chao1 diversity. Analysis by F measure revealed that same-batch samples clustered strongly together. About five TRBV segments, including TRBV5-6, TRBV5-1 and TRBV20-1, were more frequent in patients than controls.

The CDR3 has 14 amino acids. J gave up 4 bases and V 4 bases, and 8 bases lay outside the gene matches. Germline V lookup: CDR1 SQVTM, CDR2 ANQGSEA. TCR beta cDNA libraries had unique molecular identifiers. Each sample of about 1 to 10 million input T cells yielded 500,000 or so cDNA molecules, so each molecule approximated one T cell. A single record per CDR3 protein comes from TCRdb applying MiXCR to the PCR reads. The sample has 750,000 to 950,000 distinct CDR3 sequences, approximately 57% seen once. On this clonotype: Its antigen is still unknown.

The sequence was obtained from a girl aged 10 to 17 with multiple sclerosis. The V and J genes are TRBV29-1 and TRBJ2-7, with TRBD2 matching 9 bases. What was sequenced was blood. The CDR3 coding sequence is TGCAGCGTTGTGCGGGAGGGCTCGGGGTACGAGCAGTACTTC. Translating it yields CSVVREGSGYEQYF.